The source of this T cell receptor (beta chain) is a study of shared clonotypes between healthy human individuals. The CDR3 extends over 15 amino acids. V trimming: 5 bases; J trimming: 7 bases; junction bases outside the gene matches: 12. Germline CDR1 and CDR2: ENHRY and SYGVKD. TCRdb's copy holds only in-frame clones and misses some; the assay was immunoSEQ multiplex PCR. The table lists around 1.5 million clones, 95% to 99% of them singletons, with 0.45% in the top ten. The sequenced sample was naive CD4+ T cells sorted from blood. Subset denoted: CD45RA+ positively selected. The sequence was obtained from a man aged 25 to 40 in good health. The chain carries TRBV10-3 and TRBJ1-2, with 8 bases identical to TRBD1. The CDR3: CAISPTGGWSLGYTF. CDR3 nucleotide sequence: TGTGCCATCAGTCCCACAGGGGGTTGGAGTCTTGGCTACACCTTC.